These T cell receptor beta chains were read from a single sample in a study of T cell repertoires in cytomegalovirus infection. TCRdb used MiXCR to reprocess the reads, holding one entry per CDR3 protein. The data hold more than 250,000 distinct CDR3 sequences, with 12% to 15% observed a single time. The specimen sequenced was PBMCs. These receptors originate from a human donor in good health (CMV status not recorded). Some clones in this sample may be carry-over from other donors' samples. Each CDR3 is given with its conserved first and last residue. The order of the fields is V gene, clone size, D gene, J gene, CDR3 DNA, CDR3 protein. The D gene is left open where the match is weak. Rows give clone size only sometimes, using once, few, many, or a class for an expanded clone.

>TRBV2|few|-|TRBJ2-2
TGTGCCAGCAGTTTAGACAGGATGAACACCGGGGAGCTGTTTTTT
CASSLDRMNTGELFF
>TRBV7-8|-|TRBD2|TRBJ2-1
TGTGCCAGCAGCTTAGTTTCTAGCGGCTCCTACAATGAGCAGTTCTTC
CASSLVSSGSYNEQFF
>TRBV6-2/TRBV6-3|-|-|TRBJ1-2
TGTGCCAGCAGTTACTCGCCGAAGAACTATGGCTACACCTTC
CASSYSPKNYGYTF
>TRBV6-6|many|-|TRBJ1-2
TGTGCCAGCAGTTACCACAGGGAGAACTATGGCTACACCTTC
CASSYHRENYGYTF
>TRBV7-2|many|-|TRBJ1-3
TGTGCCAGCAGCTTAGCAGTAGCTGGAAACACCATATATTTT
CASSLAVAGNTIYF
>TRBV10-3|many|TRBD1|TRBJ2-7
TGTGCCATCAGGGGGACAGGGTCCTACGAGCAGTACTTC
CAIRGTGSYEQYF
>TRBV6-5|-|TRBD2|TRBJ2-7
TGTGCCAGCAGTTACCTCCGGGAGGGGGGGGAGCAGTACTTC
CASSYLREGGEQYF
>TRBV28|-|-|TRBJ1-5
TGTGCCAGCAGTCTTCCCCAGGGATTACATCAGCCCCAGCATTTT
CASSLPQGLHQPQHF
>TRBV7-2|-|TRBD1|TRBJ2-1
TGTGCCAGCAGACTCCGGGACAGGTCCTACAATGAGCAGTTCTTC
CASRLRDRSYNEQFF
>TRBV7-3|few|TRBD1|TRBJ2-1
TGTGCCAGCAGCACCACCGGAGGGGACAGGGTCCTCCATGAGCAGTTCTTC
CASSTTGGDRVLHEQFF
>TRBV6-2/TRBV6-3|-|TRBD2|TRBJ2-1
TGTGCCAGCAGCCGGGGACTAGCCGAGAGGAATGAGCAGTTCTTC
CASSRGLAERNEQFF
>TRBV7-2|many|-|TRBJ1-4
TGTGCCAGCAGCTTACAGGGGCTAGGTGAAAAACTGTTTTTT
CASSLQGLGEKLFF
>TRBV14|-|TRBD2|TRBJ2-7
TGTGCCAGCAGCAAAGGGCGGGAGCGGTACTTC
CASSKGRERYF
>TRBV12-3/TRBV12-4|-|-|TRBJ2-1
TGTGCCAGCAGTCCCACTTGGACTATCTGGTTGTTCTTC
CASSPTWTIWLFF
>TRBV10-3|many|-|TRBJ1-1
TGTGCCACACGCCGAGATACTGAAGCTTTCTTT
CATRRDTEAFF
>TRBV7-2|many|TRBD2|TRBJ2-2
TGTGCCAGCAGCTTACGGGGGGGGAACACCGGGGAGCTGTTTTTT
CASSLRGGNTGELFF
>TRBV7-4|-|TRBD1|TRBJ1-1
TGTGCCAGCAGCCCGGGGGACAGGGAGTCTCAAGCTTTCTTT
CASSPGDRESQAFF
>TRBV6-8|-|TRBD2|TRBJ2-1
TGTGCCAGCAGACTTATTGGGACTAGTAACAATGAGCAGTTCTTC
CASRLIGTSNNEQFF
>TRBV12-3/TRBV12-4|few|TRBD2|TRBJ2-5
TGTGCCAGCACCCGACTAGCGGGGGGCGGGGAGACCCAGTACTTC
CASTRLAGGGETQYF
>TRBV20-1|many|TRBD2|TRBJ2-1
TGCAGTGCTAGTGGTGAGGGTCTGACTAGCCCCACGATTCTCAATGAGCAGTTCTTC
CSASGEGLTSPTILNEQFF
>TRBV5-6|few|TRBD1|TRBJ1-6
TGTGCCAGCAGCTACCGACAGGGGAGAAATTCACCCCTCCACTTT
CASSYRQGRNSPLHF
>TRBV19|few|-|TRBJ1-5
TGTGCCACCCGGGCCCGACGCGAAGCCAATCAGCCCCAGCATTTT
CATRARREANQPQHF
>TRBV7-8|many|TRBD2|TRBJ2-5
TGTGCCAGCAGCCCCAGTAGCGGGTGGGGAGAGACCCAGTACTTC
CASSPSSGWGETQYF
>TRBV7-2|many|-|TRBJ2-7
TGTGCCAGCAACGCTGGACCGAGCGAGTACGAGCAGTACTTC
CASNAGPSEYEQYF
>TRBV28|many|TRBD1|TRBJ2-3
TGTGCCAGCAGTCCCTGGGACAGCGATACGCAGTATTTT
CASSPWDSDTQYF
>TRBV7-9|-|TRBD1|TRBJ1-6
TGTGCCAGCAGCAGTACTCGGCAGGGGGCATTTTCACCCCTCCACTTT
CASSSTRQGAFSPLHF
>TRBV12-3/TRBV12-4|few|-|TRBJ1-5
TGTGCCAGCAAGGCGGGGGAGGAAAGCAATCAGCCCCAGCATTTT
CASKAGEESNQPQHF
>TRBV20-1|-|-|TRBJ1-1
TGCAGTGCTAGAGATCCAGGGTCGAACACTGAAGCTTTCTTT
CSARDPGSNTEAFF
>TRBV20-1|few|TRBD1|TRBJ1-1
TGCAGTGCTAGGCAGGGGGGGACGGGGAACACTGAAGCTTTCTTT
CSARQGGTGNTEAFF
>TRBV7-2|-|TRBD2|TRBJ2-2
TGTGCCAGCAGCCCTCTAGCGGCCGGGGAGCTGTTTTTT
CASSPLAAGELFF
>TRBV7-2|many|-|TRBJ1-3
TGTGCCAGCAGCTTTTATGGGGGAAGAAACACCATATATTTT
CASSFYGGRNTIYF
>TRBV2|-|TRBD1|TRBJ1-1
TGTGCCAGCAGGAGACAGGGCGAAACGGTGAACACTGAAGCTTTCTTT
CASRRQGETVNTEAFF
>TRBV20-1|-|-|TRBJ2-3
TGCAGTGCTAGGGAATTGGGGGGCGGAGATACGCAGTATTTT
CSARELGGGDTQYF
>TRBV5-1|many|-|TRBJ1-1
TGCGCCAGCAGTGGAACGGCTAACACTGAAGCTTTCTTT
CASSGTANTEAFF
>TRBV4-2|many|TRBD1|TRBJ2-2
TGTGCCAGCAGCCAAAATCAGGGGGCGTCCGGGGAGCTGTTTTTT
CASSQNQGASGELFF
>TRBV7-6|few|-|TRBJ1-6
TGTGCCAGCAGCTTAGGATCGGGAAGGGGCTTTCGGTCCCTCCACTTT
CASSLGSGRGFRSLHF